These 20 T cell receptor beta chains share one sample of origin, sequenced in a study of cytotoxic CD8 clonotypes in ibrutinib-treated CLL. The assay was immunoSEQ multiplex PCR, and TCRdb's table has in-frame clones only and misses some. The sample includes 60,000 to 70,000 clones, roughly 59% of them seen just once. Material: PBMCs, obtained after 12 months of ibrutinib treatment. The receptor set was obtained from a human donor with chronic lymphocytic leukemia.

The chain joins TRBV10-3 to TRBJ2-3; D unclear. The V gene lost 3 bases and the J gene lost 2 bases, with 15 bases spanning the gap. The CDR3 has 16 residues. The V gene's germline CDR1 is ENHRY and CDR2 SYGVKD. CDR3 coding DNA: TGTGCCATCAGTGAATTCGCCTCCCCCTCCACAGATACGCAGTATTTT. It translates to CAISEFASPSTDTQYF.

In this sample, this clone turned up a few times. The rearrangement links TRBV9 to TRBJ1-6, with D uncertain. The germline CDR1 and CDR2 sequences are SGDLS and YYNGEE. Trimming stripped 0 bases from V and 7 bases from J, with 11 bases between. This CDR3 comprises 15 residues. This CDR3 reads CASSVVSGSNSPLHF. Written as DNA, the CDR3 is TGTGCCAGCAGCGTAGTATCGGGGAGCAATTCACCCCTCCACTTT.

This clone was found a few times. The chain carries TRBV5-1 and TRBJ2-2; 10 bases line up with TRBD1. This CDR3 has 14 amino acids. Trimming at V came to 3 bases and at J to 7 bases, leaving 3 bases not matched to a gene. Germline V gene data show CDR1 as SGHRS and CDR2 as YFSETQ. CDR3 coding DNA: TGCGCCAGCAGCTCGGGACAGGGGCTCGGGGAGCTGTTTTTT. This codes for CASSSGQGLGELFF.

V gene TRBV5-6 combines with J gene TRBJ1-1; no reliable D call. V was cut by 3 bases and J by 5 bases, with 17 bases left in between. CDR3 size: 15 residues. Germline values: CDR1 SGHDT, CDR2 YYEEEE. The CDR3 is CASSSTKPRSTEAFF. The CDR3 nucleotides are TGTGCCAGCAGCTCTACCAAGCCCCGTTCGACTGAAGCTTTCTTT.

The chain employs TRBV6-5 and TRBJ1-6; D unresolved. Germline-derived CDR1 and CDR2 are MNHEY and SVGAGI. The CDR3 totals 14 residues. The V end was cut by 6 bases, the J end by 7 bases, with 13 bases between. The CDR3 loop is CASSSDKTNSPLHF. CDR3 nucleotides: TGTGCCAGCAGCTCAGACAAGACGAATTCACCCCTCCACTTT.

V and J are TRBV5-8 and TRBJ1-1; 7 bases match TRBD1. Looked up from germline, CDR1 is SGHTS and CDR2 is YDEGEE. The junction had 7 bases not matched to a gene; V was cut back by 1 base and J by 1 base. The CDR3 extends over 16 amino acids. For the CDR3, the DNA is TGTGCCAGCAGCTTGCGGGACAGCCACCCGAACACTGAAGCTTTCTTT. Its translation: CASSLRDSHPNTEAFF.

The chain is built from TRBV29-1 and TRBJ2-3; 7 bases map to TRBD2. The CDR3 extends over 18 amino acids. V gave up 8 bases and J gave up 3 bases; unmatched junction bases: 23. Germline V gives CDR1 SQVTM, CDR2 ANQGSEA. CDR3 sequence (DNA): TGCAGCCAGTCCCTTCTTGCGGGAGACGGGACGAAGACAGATACGCAGTATTTT. This gives the protein CSQSLLAGDGTKTDTQYF.

V is TRBV13 and J is TRBJ2-5, with 14 positions matching TRBD2. The CDR3 consists of 15 residues. CDR1 is PRHDT and CDR2 is FYEKMQ in the germline V gene (reference sequence). Germline trimming cut 6 bases from V and 7 bases from J; bases unmatched to any gene: 7. This chain's CDR3 is CASSRLAGGRMTQYF. CDR3 DNA: TGTGCCAGCAGTCGACTAGCGGGAGGGAGGATGACCCAGTACTTC.

The CDR3 region has the DNA TGTGCCAGCAGCCGGACACTAGGAGTAGGCGGGGAGCAGTTCTTC. Encoded protein: CASSRTLGVGGEQFF. The chain employs TRBV11-2 and TRBJ2-1, with D tentatively TRBD1 or TRBD2 (5 bases each). Germline lookup yields CDR1 SGHAT and CDR2 FQNNGV. This CDR3 contains 15 residues. Trimming shortened V by 5 bases and J by 10 bases, and 21 bases separated the two germline ends.

The V gene is TRBV14, the J gene TRBJ2-3, with a possible D match to TRBD2 (6 bases). The CDR3 loop spans 18 amino acids. V lost 4 bases to trimming and J lost 0 bases, with 20 bases between them. Germline V gene lookup returns CDR1 SGHDN and CDR2 FVKESK. The DNA for the CDR3 is TGTGCCAGCAGCCTGCGACGGAGGGTGCCGGCTAGCACAGATACGCAGTATTTT. Translated: CASSLRRRVPASTDTQYF.

This rearrangement joins TRBV7-9 to TRBJ1-6, with D possibly TRBD1 on 5 matching bases. With 3 bases removed from V and 7 bases from J, the gap between germline ends came to 10 bases. Germline CDR1 reads SEHNR; CDR2 reads FQNEAQ (reference sequence). This CDR3 region has 14 residues. The chain's CDR3 is CASSFRVRNSPLHF. The CDR3 nucleotides are TGTGCCAGCAGCTTCAGGGTCAGGAATTCACCCCTCCACTTT.

The chain is built from TRBV28 and TRBJ1-4, with D tentatively TRBD1 (5 bases). Germline V gene sequence: CDR1 MDHEN, CDR2 SYDVKM. V shed 3 bases and J shed 5 bases, with 19 bases lying between them. The CDR3 has 17 residues. CDR3: CASSLGPTARGNEKLFF. CDR3 sequence (DNA): TGTGCCAGCAGTTTGGGTCCGACGGCCCGGGGGAATGAAAAACTGTTTTTT.

The V gene is TRBV15, the J gene TRBJ2-7; TRBD1 matches at 7 bases. The germline V gene has CDR1 LNHNV and CDR2 YYDKDF (reference sequence). V lost 2 bases, J lost 3 bases, and 10 bases stayed unmatched. The length of the CDR3 is 16 residues. The CDR3, as DNA: TGTGCCACCAGCAGAATTACGGGACAGCTTATCTACGAGCAGTACTTC. This sequence encodes CATSRITGQLIYEQYF.

CDR3 residues: CASSSQGIHEKLFF. In nucleotides, the CDR3 is TGTGCCAGCAGTTCGCAGGGGATTCATGAAAAACTGTTTTTT. This rearrangement joins TRBV28 to TRBJ1-4; D is perhaps TRBD1 (6 bases). This CDR3 has 14 residues. V was clipped by 4 bases and J by 6 bases, with 12 bases between them. Germline CDR1 MDHEN, CDR2 SYDVKM. The full variable domain, rest sourced from reference TRBV28 and TRBJ1-4, is DVKVTQSSRYLVKRTGEKVFLECVQDMDHENMFWYRQDPGLGLRLIYFSYDVKMKEKGDIPEGYSVSREKKERFSLILESASTNQTSMYLCASSSQGIHEKLFFGSGTQLSVL.

The chain links TRBV2 to TRBJ2-7; TRBD1 matches at 7 bases. Unmatched junction bases numbered 9, after V lost 10 bases and J lost 0 bases. Germline V gene lookup returns CDR1 SNHLY and CDR2 FYNNEI. The CDR3 is 14 residues long. CDR3 bases: TGTGCCACATCCCCGGACAGGTACTCCTACGAGCAGTACTTC. This encodes CATSPDRYSYEQYF.

The chain joins TRBV19 to TRBJ2-3; D might be TRBD2 (5 bases). Germline CDR1 LNHDA, CDR2 SQIVND (reference sequence). This CDR3 is 14 amino acids long. Trimming took off 6 bases at V and 1 base at J, with 11 bases between the two ends. CDR3 sequence reads: CASSAGWGTDTQYF. CDR3 nucleotides: TGTGCCAGTAGCGCGGGCTGGGGCACAGATACGCAGTATTTT.

The chain recombines TRBV30 with TRBJ2-7; D ambiguous. V lost 4 bases and J lost 5, with 12 bases in between. The germline CDR1 and CDR2 sequences are GTSNPN and SVGIG (reference sequence). The CDR3 contains 12 residues. The CDR3 here is CAWMARTDEQYF. In DNA form, the CDR3 reads TGTGCCTGGATGGCTAGAACAGACGAGCAGTACTTC.

V is TRBV29-1 and J is TRBJ2-5; unclear D gene. Germline CDR1 is SQVTM and CDR2 is ANQGSEA. V lost 5 bases and J lost 4, with 5 bases in between. This CDR3 spans 10 amino acids. CDR3 nucleotides: TGCAGCGTTTTTCTAGAGACCCAGTACTTC. Protein sequence: CSVFLETQYF.

This chain links TRBV10-3 with TRBJ2-3; D tentatively reads TRBD1 or TRBD2 (6 bases each). CDR3 size: 15 residues. Germline CDR1 and CDR2: ENHRY and SYGVKD. V lost 2 bases and J 2 bases, leaving 11 bases between the germline ends. This CDR3 reads CAISEMGGSTDTQYF. The CDR3 DNA is TGTGCCATCAGTGAGATGGGGGGCTCCACAGATACGCAGTATTTT.

This clone was seen a few times. The rearrangement links TRBV28 to TRBJ2-1; 13 positions agree with TRBD2. The CDR3 runs 18 residues. V shed 4 bases, J shed 1 base, and the junction held 7 bases outside the gene matches. The germline V gene has CDR1 MDHEN and CDR2 SYDVKM. The CDR3 DNA follows: TGTGCCAGCAGTTCGACTAGCGGGAGGAGTAAGTCCTACAATGAGCAGTTCTTC. Translated: CASSSTSGRSKSYNEQFF.